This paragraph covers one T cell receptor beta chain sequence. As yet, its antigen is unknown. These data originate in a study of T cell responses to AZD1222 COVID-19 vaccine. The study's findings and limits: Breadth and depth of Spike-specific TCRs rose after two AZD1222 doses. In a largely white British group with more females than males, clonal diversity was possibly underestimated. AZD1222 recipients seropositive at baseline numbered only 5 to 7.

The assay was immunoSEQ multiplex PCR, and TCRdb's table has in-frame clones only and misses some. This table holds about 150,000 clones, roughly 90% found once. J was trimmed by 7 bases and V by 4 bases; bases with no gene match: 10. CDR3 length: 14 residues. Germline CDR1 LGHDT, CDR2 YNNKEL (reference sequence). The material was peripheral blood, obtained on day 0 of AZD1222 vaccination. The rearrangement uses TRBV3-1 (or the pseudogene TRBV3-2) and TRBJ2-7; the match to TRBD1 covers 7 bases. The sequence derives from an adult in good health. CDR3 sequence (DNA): TGTGCCAGCAGCCGTGAGGGGGCGACGGCGGAGCAGTACTTC. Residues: CASSREGATAEQYF.